Below are 26 T cell receptor beta chains sequenced from a single sample in a study of blood T cell repertoires in COVID-19. TCRdb keeps only in-frame clones here, not all; method: immunoSEQ multiplex PCR. The sample shows tens of thousands of clones, 88% of them seen only once. The sequencing sample was made of peripheral blood. The receptors here all came from a woman aged 70 to 79 with active COVID-19.

The chain couples TRBV27 to TRBJ2-5; 8 nucleotides agree with TRBD2. Germline CDR1 and CDR2: MNHEY and SMNVEV (reference sequence). The V segment lost 2 bases and the J segment 5 bases; nucleotides outside the gene matches: 7. The CDR3 is made up of 15 amino acids. CDR3 protein: CASSLSREGFETQYF. In DNA form, the CDR3 reads TGTGCCAGCAGTTTAAGTCGGGAGGGCTTTGAGACCCAGTACTTC.

This chain connects TRBV27 to TRBJ2-1; maybe TRBD2 (6 bases). Trimming removed 8 bases from V and 7 bases from J, with 18 bases in between. Germline V lookup: CDR1 MNHEY, CDR2 SMNVEV (reference sequence). The CDR3 is made up of 14 amino acids. CDR3 bases: TGTGCCAGCGGCATAGCGGACCTCTGGAATGAGCAGTTCTTC. Amino acids: CASGIADLWNEQFF.

The chain uses TRBV7-6 and TRBJ2-4; D is unresolved. Germline-derived CDR1 and CDR2 are SGHVS and FNYEAQ. V was trimmed by 1 base and J by 6 bases, leaving 10 bases between them. The CDR3 is 14 residues long. DNA for the CDR3: TGTGCCAGCAGCTTAGTAGAGCGACCAAACATTCAGTACTTC. It specifies CASSLVERPNIQYF. Based on the CDR3 plus reference TRBV7-6 and TRBJ2-4, the full variable domain is GAGVSQSPRYKVTKRGQDVALRCDPISGHVSLYWYRQALGQGPEFLTYFNYEAQQDKSGLPNDRFSAERPEGSISTLTIQRTEQRDSAMYRCASSLVERPNIQYFGAGTRLSVL.

The rearrangement joins TRBV29-1 to TRBJ2-7; 7 bases align to TRBD2. The CDR3 sequence is 12 residues long. Trimming removed 7 bases from V and 3 bases from J; junction bases left unmatched: 6. The germline V gene encodes CDR1 SQVTM and CDR2 ANQGSEA. CDR3 nucleotides: TGCAGCGGGGGAGGGGACTACTACGAGCAGTACTTC. Translated, it gives CSGGGDYYEQYF.

The CDR3 protein is CASSPPEGRAEAFF. The CDR3 DNA reads TGTGCCAGCTCACCACCAGAGGGTCGGGCTGAAGCTTTCTTT. V gene TRBV18 combines with J gene TRBJ1-1; D not resolved. Germline CDR1 reads KGHSH; CDR2 reads LQKENI. The CDR3 is 14 residues long. V was shortened by 0 bases and J by 6 bases, with 11 bases between the two germline ends.

The V and J genes are TRBV3-1 (or the pseudogene TRBV3-2) and TRBJ2-7; tentatively, D is TRBD1 (6 bases). CDR1 and CDR2 from the germline V gene are LGHDT and YNNKEL (reference sequence). The CDR3 loop spans 14 amino acids. V dropped 0 bases and J dropped 4 bases, with 10 bases sitting between them. The CDR3 loop reads CASSQDLTGYEQYF. The CDR3 DNA is TGTGCCAGCAGCCAAGATTTGACAGGATACGAGCAGTACTTC.

The V and J genes are TRBV28 and TRBJ2-6, with 7 nucleotides matching TRBD2. V was pared by 7 bases and J by 5 bases, with 14 bases of the junction left unmatched. The CDR3 runs 17 residues. Germline lookup yields CDR1 MDHEN and CDR2 SYDVKM. This chain's CDR3 is CASIGRPGPFRANVLTF. CDR3 coding DNA: TGTGCCAGCATCGGGAGGCCCGGTCCTTTCCGGGCCAACGTCCTGACTTTC.

This chain uses TRBV19 with TRBJ2-1; 12 nucleotides match TRBD2. V was pared by 3 bases and J by 7 bases, with 7 bases of the junction left unmatched. CDR1 is LNHDA, CDR2 SQIVND, per germline (reference sequence). There are 16 residues in the CDR3. Here the CDR3 reads CASSIPRTSGTNEQFF. DNA of the CDR3: TGTGCCAGTAGTATCCCCAGGACTAGCGGGACTAATGAGCAGTTCTTC.

CDR3 in amino acids: CASSPPVEREDTGELFF. In nucleotides, the CDR3 is TGTGCCAGCAGCCCCCCAGTTGAGAGGGAGGACACCGGGGAGCTGTTTTTT. The rearrangement joins TRBV11-2 to TRBJ2-2, with a weak D call TRBD2 (6 bases). V was pared by 5 bases and J by 3 bases, with 19 bases between. The CDR3 contains 17 residues. The V gene's germline CDR1 is SGHAT and CDR2 FQNNGV.

The chain is built from TRBV28 and TRBJ2-7, with 9 bases that match TRBD1. V shed 5 bases, J shed 2 bases, and the junction held 4 bases outside the gene matches. This CDR3 comprises 14 residues. Looked up from germline, CDR1 is MDHEN and CDR2 is SYDVKM. CDR3 region: CASSRQGGTYEQYF. The DNA of the CDR3 is TGTGCCAGCAGTCGACAGGGGGGCACCTACGAGCAGTACTTC.

The chain has TRBV7-6 and TRBJ2-2; 11 bases line up with TRBD2. Trimming cost V 10 bases and J 5 bases; bases outside gene matches: 9. Germline lookup yields CDR1 SGHVS and CDR2 FNYEAQ. The CDR3 has 15 residues. The CDR3 here is CATRPGTSGTGELFF. The CDR3 nucleotides read TGTGCCACCCGTCCAGGGACTAGCGGAACCGGGGAGCTGTTTTTT.

The chain uses TRBV19 and TRBJ2-7; 11 nucleotides align to TRBD2. CDR1 is LNHDA and CDR2 is SQIVND in the germline V gene (reference sequence). The CDR3 totals 16 residues. J gave up 1 base and V 4 bases, and 6 bases lay outside the gene matches. In DNA form, the CDR3 reads TGTGCCAGTAGTACCCGGACTAGCGGGCCGTCCTACGAGCAGTACTTC. As protein: CASSTRTSGPSYEQYF.

This sequence joins TRBV3-1 (or the pseudogene TRBV3-2) and TRBJ2-7; 7 bases line up with TRBD2. CDR3 length: 16 amino acids. With V trimmed by 1 base and J by 4 bases, 10 bases remained unmatched. Germline loops: CDR1 LGHDT, CDR2 YNNKEL (reference sequence). CDR3 sequence: CASSQAASGIAYEQYF. CDR3 DNA sequence: TGTGCCAGCAGCCAAGCTGCGAGCGGGATTGCGTACGAGCAGTACTTC.

The chain links TRBV28 to TRBJ2-1; TRBD2 aligns across 14 bases. CDR1 is MDHEN, CDR2 SYDVKM, per germline. With V trimmed by 5 bases and J by 7 bases, 7 bases remained unmatched. CDR3 length: 16 residues. The CDR3 sequence: CASSLSTSGRGNEQFF. CDR3 DNA: TGTGCCAGCAGTCTATCGACTAGCGGGAGGGGGAATGAGCAGTTCTTC.

This clone has more than one count but fewer than ten. This rearrangement joins TRBV19 to TRBJ2-1; TRBD1 agrees at 9 bases. The CDR3 contains 14 residues. J lost 10 bases, V lost 9 bases, and 13 bases had no gene match. Germline lookup yields CDR1 LNHDA and CDR2 SQIVND (reference sequence). CDR3 nucleotide sequence: TGTGCCAGCGAGCCGGGACAGGGTTACGGGGAGCAGTTCTTC. Its translation: CASEPGQGYGEQFF.

J is TRBJ1-5 and V is TRBV19; 8 nucleotides agree with TRBD1. The CDR3 consists of 14 residues. The ends lost 5 bases at V and 6 bases at J; junction bases unmatched: 6. Germline CDR1 is LNHDA and CDR2 is SQIVND (reference sequence). CDR3 nucleotide sequence: TGTGCCAGTAGTGACAGGACAGGGAGTCAGCCCCAGCATTTT. Protein: CASSDRTGSQPQHF.

The chain joins TRBV5-4 to TRBJ1-3; D remains ambiguous. Per germline, CDR1 SGHNT and CDR2 YYREEE (reference sequence). V was clipped by 2 bases and J by 1 base, with 4 bases between them. The CDR3 sequence is 13 residues long. This CDR3 reads CASSFPSGNTIYF. CDR3 in DNA: TGTGCCAGCAGCTTCCCGTCTGGAAACACCATATATTTT.

The V and J genes are TRBV18 and TRBJ2-7; TRBD2 agrees at 11 bases. The CDR3 is 17 amino acids. Germline CDR1 is KGHSH and CDR2 is LQKENI. Germline trimming cut 0 bases from V and 0 bases from J; bases unmatched to any gene: 4. This CDR3 reads CASSPPLAGGLSYEQYF. The CDR3 nucleotides are TGTGCCAGCTCACCACCCCTAGCGGGAGGCCTCTCCTACGAGCAGTACTTC.

This chain uses TRBV30 with TRBJ1-1, with D possibly matching TRBD1 (6 bases). The CDR3 covers 13 residues. CDR1 GTSNPN and CDR2 SVGIG come from the germline V gene (reference sequence). The V end was cut by 4 bases, the J end by 3 bases, with 12 bases between. CDR3 loop: CAWTGGLDTEAFF. The CDR3 DNA reads TGTGCCTGGACCGGGGGGCTGGACACTGAAGCTTTCTTT.

The CDR3 spells CASSQRGRAGDTQYF. CDR3 DNA: TGCGCCAGCAGCCAACGCGGGAGGGCCGGAGATACGCAGTATTTT. The V and J genes are TRBV4-1 and TRBJ2-3; TRBD2 agrees at 9 bases. V trimming: 2 bases; J trimming: 5 bases; junction bases outside the gene matches: 5. Germline V CDR1 and CDR2: MGHRA, YSYEKL. The CDR3 contains 15 residues.

The chain carries TRBV20-1 and TRBJ1-1, with D unresolved. Per the germline V gene, CDR1 is DFQATT and CDR2 is SNEGSKA (reference sequence). V lost 3 bases to trimming and J lost 6 bases, with 5 bases between them. The CDR3 is 10 residues long. In DNA form, the CDR3 reads TGCAGTGCTAGCCCATCTGAAGCTTTCTTT. Its translation is CSASPSEAFF.

This chain links TRBV25-1 with TRBJ2-1; D is ambiguous. From germline, CDR1 is MGHDK and CDR2 SYGVNS. CDR3 length equals 13 residues. With 3 bases removed from V and 12 bases from J, the gap between germline ends came to 15 bases. This CDR3 reads CASSDSPLQVQFF. The CDR3 region has the DNA TGTGCCAGCAGTGACTCCCCCCTGCAGGTGCAGTTCTTC.

The chain joins TRBV14 to TRBJ2-1; 11 bases are a match to TRBD2. Per germline, CDR1 SGHDN and CDR2 FVKESK. The CDR3 has 17 amino acids. The V gene end was trimmed by 0 bases and the J gene end by 4 bases; junction bases not matched to a gene: 5. In DNA form, the CDR3 reads TGTGCCAGCAGCCAAGATACTAGCGGGAGAGTTTACAATGAGCAGTTCTTC. Its protein product is CASSQDTSGRVYNEQFF.

This chain uses TRBV5-1 with TRBJ2-3; the D gene is possibly TRBD1 (6 bases). The CDR3 has 16 residues. Germline V gene sequence: CDR1 SGHRS, CDR2 YFSETQ. Trimming removed 0 bases at V and 0 bases at J, with 11 bases between. In nucleotides, the CDR3 is TGCGCCAGCAGCTTGGTGGGGACAACTAGCACAGATACGCAGTATTTT. It specifies CASSLVGTTSTDTQYF.

J is TRBJ2-1 and V is TRBV5-6; the match to TRBD2 covers 8 bases. CDR1 and CDR2 from the germline V gene are SGHDT and YYEEEE. The CDR3 runs to 16 residues. The ends lost 0 bases at V and 7 bases at J; junction bases unmatched: 9. The CDR3 coding sequence is TGTGCCAGCAGCTTGGCCATTAGCGGGATGTCGAATGAGCAGTTCTTC. Translation gives CASSLAISGMSNEQFF.

The chain is built from TRBV2 and TRBJ2-3; possibly TRBD2 for D (5 bases). The CDR3 sequence is 14 residues long. V was shortened by 2 bases and J by 2 bases, with 8 bases between the two germline ends. Germline V lookup: CDR1 SNHLY, CDR2 FYNNEI. As DNA, the CDR3 is TGTGCCAGCAGTGAACTAGCACTCACAGATACGCAGTATTTT. Translating gives CASSELALTDTQYF. Full variable domain (missing parts from reference TRBV2 and TRBJ2-3): EPEVTQTPSHQVTQMGQEVILRCVPISNHLYFYWYRQILGQKVEFLVSFYNNEISEKSEIFDDQFSVERPDGSNFTLKIRSTKLEDSAMYFCASSELALTDTQYFGPGTRLTVL.